Sequencing of this TCR beta chain was carried out in a study of blood T cells in healthy people across ages. Study at large: The capture of about one barcoded beta molecule per two T cells was achieved by template switching.

Next came a second PCR, run for about 7 to 12 cycles, which used a sample-barcoded 5' primer along with a J-beta primer mix. Every molecule of cDNA carried a tag from a template-switch adaptor with 12 random nucleotides. TCRdb re-called the 5' RACE reads through MiXCR, storing one row per CDR3 protein. The table lists about 400,000 distinct CDR3 sequences, more than 45% of them singletons, with around 50% in the top ten. The sample holds many counts of this clonotype. The antigen is undetermined. Extractions gave at least 5.5 micrograms of total RNA per sample. General study results and limits: In older individuals, TCR beta diversity per million T cells was lower, falling roughly linearly with age.

Losses at the gene ends were 4 bases for V and 1 base for J; bases not matched to a gene: 7. The CDR3 totals 16 residues. The V gene's germline CDR1 is MGHRA and CDR2 YSYEKL. The TCR comes from a man aged 60 to 75 in good health. V is TRBV4-1 and J is TRBJ2-3, with 8 bases aligning to TRBD1. Sequencing was performed on blood. Written as DNA, the CDR3 is TGCGCCAGCAGCCTCACCGGGACAGGAGGCACAGATACGCAGTATTTT. Protein sequence: CASSLTGTGGTDTQYF.